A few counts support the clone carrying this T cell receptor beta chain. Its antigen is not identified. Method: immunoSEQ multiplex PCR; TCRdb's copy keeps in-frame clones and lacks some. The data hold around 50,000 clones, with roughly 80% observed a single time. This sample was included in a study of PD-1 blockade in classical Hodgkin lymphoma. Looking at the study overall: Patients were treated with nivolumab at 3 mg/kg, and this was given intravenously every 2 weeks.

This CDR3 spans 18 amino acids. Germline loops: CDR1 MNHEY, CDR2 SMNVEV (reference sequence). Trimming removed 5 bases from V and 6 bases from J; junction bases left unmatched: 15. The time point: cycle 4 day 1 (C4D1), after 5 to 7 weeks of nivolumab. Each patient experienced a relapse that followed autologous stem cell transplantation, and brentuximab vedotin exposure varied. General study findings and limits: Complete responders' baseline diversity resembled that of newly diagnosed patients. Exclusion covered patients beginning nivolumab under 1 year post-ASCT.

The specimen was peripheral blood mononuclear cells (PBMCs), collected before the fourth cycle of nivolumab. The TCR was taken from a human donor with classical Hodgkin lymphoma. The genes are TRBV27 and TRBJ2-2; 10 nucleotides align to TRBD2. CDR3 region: CASSTLGIAGGIPGELFF. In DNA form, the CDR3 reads TGTGCCAGCAGTACCCTAGGGATAGCGGGAGGTATTCCCGGGGAGCTGTTTTTT.